This is a list of T cell receptor beta chains from one sample in a study of early stage breast cancer tumors. TCRdb's table, derived via immunoSEQ multiplex PCR, lists solely in-frame clones and lacks some. The table records 25,000 to 30,000 clones, roughly 55% of them present only once. Sequenced input: breast tumor tissue. The receptors stem from a person aged 45 to 60 with breast cancer. Each CDR3 is given with its conserved first and last residue. Fields, in order: J gene, D gene, clone size, V gene, CDR3 protein, CDR3 DNA. The D gene is left open where the match is weak. Clone size is given for some rows only: seen once, a few or many times, or a class if the clone is expanded.

J: TRBJ1-1
D: NA
size: NA
V: TRBV5-1
CDR3: CASRQQDITEAFF
DNA: TGCGCCAGCAGACAACAGGACATTACTGAAGCTTTCTTT

J: TRBJ2-5
D: NA
size: few
V: TRBV5-1
CDR3: CASSFLQETQYF
DNA: TGCGCCAGCAGCTTCCTCCAAGAGACCCAGTACTTC

J: TRBJ1-1
D: TRBD1
size: NA
V: TRBV30
CDR3: CAWRGQGASNTEAFF
DNA: TGTGCCTGGAGAGGACAGGGGGCTTCGAACACTGAAGCTTTCTTT

J: TRBJ1-1
D: NA
size: few
V: TRBV19
CDR3: CASSAGRGTEAFF
DNA: TGTGCCAGTAGTGCCGGACGGGGCACTGAAGCTTTCTTT

J: TRBJ2-7
D: NA
size: NA
V: TRBV12-2
CDR3: CASRLAAQREPYEQYF
DNA: TGTGCAAGTCGCTTAGCAGCCCAGCGGGAACCCTACGAGCAGTACTTC

J: TRBJ2-7
D: NA
size: NA
V: TRBV2
CDR3: CASSAGGLGWYEQYF
DNA: TGTGCCAGCAGTGCAGGAGGGCTAGGGTGGTACGAGCAGTACTTC

J: TRBJ2-1
D: NA
size: NA
V: TRBV6-6
CDR3: CASSYRYNEQFF
DNA: TGTGCCAGCAGTTACCGCTACAATGAGCAGTTCTTC

J: TRBJ2-1
D: TRBD2
size: NA
V: TRBV13
CDR3: CASSLRTSGRVVNEQFF
DNA: TGTGCCAGCAGCTTAAGGACTAGCGGGAGGGTGGTCAATGAGCAGTTCTTC

J: TRBJ2-7
D: TRBD2
size: few
V: TRBV6-5
CDR3: CASTHLAGGSHEQYF
DNA: TGTGCCAGCACTCATCTAGCGGGAGGATCCCACGAGCAGTACTTC

J: TRBJ2-1
D: NA
size: NA
V: TRBV5-1
CDR3: CASSLDEPVEEQFF
DNA: TGCGCCAGCAGCTTGGATGAGCCGGTCGAAGAGCAGTTCTTC

J: TRBJ2-5
D: TRBD2
size: NA
V: TRBV9
CDR3: CASSVVGLGGETQYF
DNA: TGTGCCAGCAGCGTAGTCGGACTAGGAGGCGAGACCCAGTACTTC

J: TRBJ2-1
D: NA
size: NA
V: TRBV6-6
CDR3: CASRPASSYNEQFF
DNA: TGTGCCAGCAGACCCGCGAGCTCCTACAATGAGCAGTTCTTC

J: TRBJ1-3
D: NA
size: NA
V: TRBV9
CDR3: CASSVASGNTIYF
DNA: TGTGCCAGCAGCGTAGCCTCTGGAAACACCATATATTTT

J: TRBJ2-2
D: NA
size: NA
V: TRBV4-2
CDR3: CASSQDRHTGELFF
DNA: TGTGCCAGCAGCCAAGATCGGCACACCGGGGAGCTGTTTTTT

J: TRBJ2-1
D: TRBD1
size: once
V: TRBV6-6
CDR3: CASSKGQRYNEQFF
DNA: TGTGCCAGCAGTAAGGGACAGAGATACAATGAGCAGTTCTTC

J: TRBJ2-5
D: NA
size: NA
V: TRBV7-9
CDR3: CASSLLPGLGETQYF
DNA: TGTGCCAGCAGCTTACTTCCAGGTCTAGGAGAGACCCAGTACTTC

J: TRBJ1-3
D: NA
size: NA
V: TRBV9
CDR3: CASSVGDGSRWTSGNTIYF
DNA: TGTGCCAGCAGCGTAGGGGACGGATCCAGGTGGACCTCTGGAAACACCATATATTTT

J: TRBJ2-5
D: TRBD1
size: once
V: TRBV7-8
CDR3: CASSKGTGDEETQYF
DNA: TGTGCCAGCAGCAAAGGGACAGGGGATGAAGAGACCCAGTACTTC

J: TRBJ1-5
D: TRBD1
size: NA
V: TRBV6-5
CDR3: CASRTGSNQPQHF
DNA: TGTGCCAGCAGGACAGGGAGCAATCAGCCCCAGCATTTT

J: TRBJ1-2
D: NA
size: few
V: TRBV5-1
CDR3: CASSIQEGDGYTF
DNA: TGCGCCAGCAGCATTCAAGAAGGGGATGGCTACACCTTC

J: TRBJ2-3
D: NA
size: NA
V: TRBV27
CDR3: CASSLWGANTDTQYF
DNA: TGTGCCAGCAGTTTGTGGGGCGCCAACACAGATACGCAGTATTTT

J: TRBJ2-2
D: NA
size: NA
V: TRBV19
CDR3: CASSIGQGTNTGELFF
DNA: TGTGCCAGTAGTATAGGGCAGGGAACGAACACCGGGGAGCTGTTTTTT

J: TRBJ1-2
D: NA
size: NA
V: TRBV6-1
CDR3: CASTKLSYNYGYTF
DNA: TGTGCCAGCACCAAACTGTCTTATAACTATGGCTACACCTTC

J: TRBJ2-3
D: TRBD1
size: NA
V: TRBV27
CDR3: CASSSGTGGPSRDTQYF
DNA: TGTGCCAGCAGTTCGGGGACAGGGGGACCTAGTAGGGATACGCAGTATTTT

J: TRBJ1-1
D: NA
size: NA
V: TRBV10-3
CDR3: CAISESKWGADTEAFF
DNA: TGTGCCATCAGTGAGTCTAAATGGGGGGCGGACACTGAAGCTTTCTTT

J: TRBJ2-7
D: NA
size: once
V: TRBV4-3
CDR3: CASSRDQSSYEQYF
DNA: TGCGCCAGCAGCCGAGACCAGAGCTCCTACGAGCAGTACTTC

J: TRBJ2-3
D: TRBD1
size: few
V: TRBV2
CDR3: CASSWDRGTDTQYF
DNA: TGTGCCAGCAGTTGGGACAGGGGGACAGATACGCAGTATTTT

J: TRBJ1-5
D: NA
size: NA
V: TRBV6-5
CDR3: CASNTGISNQPQHF
DNA: TGTGCCAGCAATACAGGGATTAGCAATCAGCCCCAGCATTTT

J: TRBJ1-1
D: NA
size: NA
V: TRBV6-5
CDR3: CASSYPGRAGQAFF
DNA: TGTGCCAGCAGTTACCCCGGACGGGCCGGGCAAGCTTTCTTT

J: TRBJ1-1
D: NA
size: NA
V: TRBV2
CDR3: CASRTTPGNTEAFF
DNA: TGTGCCAGCAGGACGACCCCCGGGAACACTGAAGCTTTCTTT

J: TRBJ2-1
D: TRBD2
size: medium-sized
V: TRBV7-9
CDR3: CASGGRAGGYGGNEQFF
DNA: TGTGCCAGCGGCGGAAGAGCGGGAGGGTATGGTGGCAATGAGCAGTTCTTC

J: TRBJ1-1
D: TRBD1
size: few
V: TRBV7-9
CDR3: CASAGGIEAFF
DNA: TGTGCCAGCGCAGGGGGCATTGAAGCTTTCTTT

J: TRBJ1-5
D: NA
size: few
V: TRBV4-2
CDR3: CASSQESGYGQPQHF
DNA: TGTGCCAGCAGCCAAGAGTCTGGGTATGGGCAGCCCCAGCATTTT

J: TRBJ2-7
D: NA
size: few
V: TRBV10-3
CDR3: CAISEETYEQYF
DNA: TGTGCCATCAGTGAGGAAACCTACGAGCAGTACTTC

J: TRBJ2-5
D: NA
size: NA
V: TRBV27
CDR3: CASSFNQETQYF
DNA: TGTGCCAGCAGTTTTAACCAAGAGACCCAGTACTTC

J: TRBJ2-7
D: NA
size: NA
V: TRBV6-6
CDR3: CASSRTDPAATEQYF
DNA: TGTGCCAGCAGCCGGACGGACCCCGCGGCGACCGAGCAGTACTTC

J: TRBJ1-2
D: TRBD1
size: few
V: TRBV7-8
CDR3: CASSPRSGEGANYGYTF
DNA: TGTGCCAGCAGCCCCCGTTCCGGAGAGGGGGCAAATTATGGCTACACCTTC

J: TRBJ1-3
D: TRBD1
size: NA
V: TRBV6-1
CDR3: CATDRGSAGNTIYF
DNA: TGTGCCACCGACAGGGGATCGGCTGGAAACACCATATATTTT

J: TRBJ2-1
D: TRBD2
size: NA
V: TRBV2
CDR3: CASSVQAGGYNEQFF
DNA: TGTGCCAGCAGCGTCCAAGCGGGAGGATACAATGAGCAGTTCTTC

J: TRBJ2-7
D: NA
size: medium-sized
V: TRBV7-8
CDR3: CASSLFQGPSYEQYF
DNA: TGTGCCAGCAGCTTATTCCAGGGACCAAGCTACGAGCAGTACTTC

J: TRBJ2-3
D: TRBD1
size: once
V: TRBV11-3
CDR3: CASSSGRTGAGDTQYF
DNA: TGTGCCAGCAGCTCCGGCCGGACAGGGGCCGGGGATACGCAGTATTTT

J: TRBJ1-1
D: NA
size: NA
V: TRBV30
CDR3: CAWSPGLNTEAFF
DNA: TGTGCCTGGAGCCCCGGGTTGAACACTGAAGCTTTCTTT

J: TRBJ1-1
D: NA
size: few
V: TRBV14
CDR3: CASSLNPNTEAFF
DNA: TGTGCCAGCAGCCTAAACCCGAACACTGAAGCTTTCTTT

J: TRBJ2-7
D: TRBD1
size: NA
V: TRBV4-3
CDR3: CASSPAWGTAYEQYF
DNA: TGCGCCAGCAGCCCAGCCTGGGGGACAGCCTACGAGCAGTACTTC

J: TRBJ1-3
D: NA
size: NA
V: TRBV6-1
CDR3: CASASGGGGNTIYF
DNA: TGTGCCAGCGCCTCGGGGGGGGGAGGAAACACCATATATTTT

J: TRBJ2-5
D: NA
size: once
V: TRBV6-5
CDR3: CASNWGIRGPQYF
DNA: TGTGCCAGCAATTGGGGGATTCGGGGCCCCCAGTACTTC

J: TRBJ2-7
D: TRBD2
size: NA
V: TRBV27
CDR3: CASIPISGVGYEQYF
DNA: TGTGCCAGCATTCCGATTAGCGGGGTCGGATACGAGCAGTACTTC

J: TRBJ1-5
D: NA
size: few
V: TRBV4-1
CDR3: CASSPEGNNQPQHF
DNA: TGCGCCAGCAGCCCTGAGGGGAACAATCAGCCCCAGCATTTT

J: TRBJ2-3
D: NA
size: few
V: TRBV7-2
CDR3: CASSQTRGTDTQYF
DNA: TGTGCCAGCAGCCAGACTCGAGGCACAGATACGCAGTATTTT

J: TRBJ1-3
D: NA
size: few
V: TRBV5-5
CDR3: CASSLSGANTIYF
DNA: TGTGCCAGCAGCTTGTCAGGGGCCAACACCATATATTTT

J: TRBJ2-5
D: NA
size: once
V: TRBV7-9
CDR3: CASSPSPPTQYF
DNA: TGTGCCAGCAGCCCATCGCCCCCGACCCAGTACTTC

J: TRBJ1-5
D: NA
size: few
V: TRBV5-6
CDR3: CASSRDRYNQPQHF
DNA: TGTGCCAGCAGCAGAGACAGGTATAATCAGCCCCAGCATTTT

J: TRBJ1-1
D: NA
size: once
V: TRBV5-1
CDR3: CASRPLTGGTEAFF
DNA: TGCGCCAGCAGACCCCTGACTGGGGGGACTGAAGCTTTCTTT